This T cell receptor (beta chain) was captured by sequencing in a study of shared clonotypes between healthy human individuals. This clone has just one count. Its antigen is not known. This CDR3 is 14 amino acids long. V was pared by 0 bases and J by 2 bases, with 9 bases between. Germline V gene lookup returns CDR1 GTSNPN and CDR2 SVGIG (reference sequence). The method was immunoSEQ multiplex PCR; TCRdb's version includes in-frame clones alone and lacks a portion of them. The data contain some 2.1 million clones, approximately 94% of them singletons. Naive CD8 cells lacked CD45RO, underwent positive selection for CCR7 and left out terminally differentiated effector memory CD45RA+ cells. General observations from the study: Read depth was anticipated to influence clonotype sharing among donors.

The sample consisted of naive CD8+ T cells sorted from blood. The V gene is TRBV30, the J gene TRBJ2-3; D is uncertain. This TCR was recovered from a man between 18 and 29 years old in good health. As DNA, the CDR3 is TGTGCCTGGAGTGTACTCGGACCCACAGATACGCAGTATTTT. Protein: CAWSVLGPTDTQYF.